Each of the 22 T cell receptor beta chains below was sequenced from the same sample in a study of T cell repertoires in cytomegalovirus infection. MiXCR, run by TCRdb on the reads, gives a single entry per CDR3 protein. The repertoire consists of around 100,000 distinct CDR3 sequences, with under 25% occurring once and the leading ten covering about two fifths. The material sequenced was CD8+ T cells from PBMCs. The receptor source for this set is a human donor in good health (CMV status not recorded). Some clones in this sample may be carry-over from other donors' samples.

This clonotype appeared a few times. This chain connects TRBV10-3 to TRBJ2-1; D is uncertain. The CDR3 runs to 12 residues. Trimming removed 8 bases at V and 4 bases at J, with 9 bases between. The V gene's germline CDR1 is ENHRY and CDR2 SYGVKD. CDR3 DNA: TGTGCCATCGCCAGGCCTTACAATGAGCAGTTCTTC. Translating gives CAIARPYNEQFF.

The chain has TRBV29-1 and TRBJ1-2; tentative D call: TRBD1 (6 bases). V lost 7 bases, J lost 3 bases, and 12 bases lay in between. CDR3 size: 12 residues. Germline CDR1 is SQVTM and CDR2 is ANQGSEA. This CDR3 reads CSAGEGDYGYTF. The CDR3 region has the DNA TGCAGCGCAGGAGAGGGGGACTATGGCTACACCTTC.

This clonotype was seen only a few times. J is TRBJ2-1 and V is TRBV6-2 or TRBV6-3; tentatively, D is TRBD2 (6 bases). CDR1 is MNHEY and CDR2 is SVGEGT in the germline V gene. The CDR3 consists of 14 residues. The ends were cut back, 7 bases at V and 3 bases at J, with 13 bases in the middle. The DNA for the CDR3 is TGTGCCAGCACCAACGCGGGGTACTACAATGAGCAGTTCTTC. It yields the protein CASTNAGYYNEQFF.

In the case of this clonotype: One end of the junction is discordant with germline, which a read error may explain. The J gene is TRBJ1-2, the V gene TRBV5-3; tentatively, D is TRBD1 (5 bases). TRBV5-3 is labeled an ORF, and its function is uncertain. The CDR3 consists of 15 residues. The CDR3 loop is CASSLEGDYLYGYTF. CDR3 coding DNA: TGTGCCAGCAGCTTGGAAGGGGACTACCTCTATGGCTACACCTTC.

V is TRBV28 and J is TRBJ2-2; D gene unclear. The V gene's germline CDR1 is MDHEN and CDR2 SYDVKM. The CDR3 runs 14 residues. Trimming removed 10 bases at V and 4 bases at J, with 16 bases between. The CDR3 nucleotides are TGTGCCACCTTACCCCCGATCGGCACCGGGGAGCTGTTTTTT. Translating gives CATLPPIGTGELFF.

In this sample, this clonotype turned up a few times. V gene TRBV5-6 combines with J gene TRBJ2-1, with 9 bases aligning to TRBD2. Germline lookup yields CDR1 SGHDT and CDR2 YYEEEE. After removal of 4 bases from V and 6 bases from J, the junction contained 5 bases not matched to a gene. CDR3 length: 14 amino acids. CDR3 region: CASSLSGSVNEQFF. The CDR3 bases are TGTGCCAGCAGCCTTAGCGGGAGCGTCAATGAGCAGTTCTTC.

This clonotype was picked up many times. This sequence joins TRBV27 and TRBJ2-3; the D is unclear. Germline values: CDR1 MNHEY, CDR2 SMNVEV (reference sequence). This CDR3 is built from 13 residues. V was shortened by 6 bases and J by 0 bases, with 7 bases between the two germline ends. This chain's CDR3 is CASRRPSTDTQYF. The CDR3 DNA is TGTGCCAGCAGGAGACCTAGCACAGATACGCAGTATTTT.

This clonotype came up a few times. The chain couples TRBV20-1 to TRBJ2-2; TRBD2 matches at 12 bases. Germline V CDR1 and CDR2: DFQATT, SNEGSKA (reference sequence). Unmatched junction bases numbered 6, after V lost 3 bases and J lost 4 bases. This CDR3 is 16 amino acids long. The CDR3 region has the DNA TGCAGTGCTAGCTTACTAGCGGGAGGAGGCACCGGGGAGCTGTTTTTT. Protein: CSASLLAGGGTGELFF.

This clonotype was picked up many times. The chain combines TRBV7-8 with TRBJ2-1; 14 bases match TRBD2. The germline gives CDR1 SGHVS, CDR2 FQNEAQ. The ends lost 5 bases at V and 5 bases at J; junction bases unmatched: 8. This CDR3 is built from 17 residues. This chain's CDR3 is CASSQGLAGVLDNEQFF. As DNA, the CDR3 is TGTGCCAGCAGCCAGGGACTAGCGGGAGTTCTTGACAATGAGCAGTTCTTC.

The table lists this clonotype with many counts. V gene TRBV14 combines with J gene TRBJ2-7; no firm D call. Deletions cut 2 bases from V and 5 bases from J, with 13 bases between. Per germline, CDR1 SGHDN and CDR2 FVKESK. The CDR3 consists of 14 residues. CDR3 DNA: TGTGCCAGCAGCCAAATTGGAAGGGTTGACGAGCAGTACTTC. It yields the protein CASSQIGRVDEQYF.

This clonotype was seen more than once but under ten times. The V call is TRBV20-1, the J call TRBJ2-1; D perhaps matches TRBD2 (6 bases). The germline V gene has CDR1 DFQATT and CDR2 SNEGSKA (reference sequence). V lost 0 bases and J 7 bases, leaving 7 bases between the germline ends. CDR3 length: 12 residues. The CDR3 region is CSAREGGNEQFF. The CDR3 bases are TGCAGTGCTAGAGAGGGGGGTAATGAGCAGTTCTTC.

The CDR3 here is CASSPTNRGSGQVLTYEQYF. Written as DNA, the CDR3 is TGTGCCAGCAGCCCAACCAATCGGGGCTCTGGACAGGTGCTTACCTACGAGCAGTACTTC. The chain uses TRBV7-9 and TRBJ2-7; the match to TRBD1 covers 7 bases. The CDR3 runs to 20 residues. Germline CDR1 is SEHNR and CDR2 is FQNEAQ (reference sequence). J was trimmed by 2 bases and V by 5 bases; bases with no gene match: 24.

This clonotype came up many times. This CDR3 reads CASSLTGQGFRYNSPLHF. For the CDR3, the DNA is TGTGCCAGCAGCTTAACGGGACAGGGATTCCGCTATAATTCACCCCTCCACTTT. The chain is built from TRBV7-8 and TRBJ1-6, with 9 bases that match TRBD1. This CDR3 spans 18 amino acids. After removal of 2 bases from V and 3 bases from J, the junction contained 8 bases not matched to a gene. Looked up from germline, CDR1 is SGHVS and CDR2 is FQNEAQ.

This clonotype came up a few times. The CDR3 sequence is CASSLFDGELFF. CDR3 in DNA: TGTGCCAGCAGTTTATTCGACGGGGAGCTGTTTTTT. The V and J genes are TRBV28 and TRBJ2-2; D gene uncertain. The CDR3 totals 12 residues. V was cut by 1 base and J by 7 bases, with 4 bases left in between. Per the germline V gene, CDR1 is MDHEN and CDR2 is SYDVKM.

The CDR3 here is CSARQGRTDTQYF. In DNA form, the CDR3 reads TGCAGTGCTAGACAGGGACGCACAGATACGCAGTATTTT. The rearrangement links TRBV20-1 to TRBJ2-3; D tentatively fits TRBD1 or TRBD2 (5 bases each). Germline CDR1 and CDR2: DFQATT and SNEGSKA (reference sequence). V shed 2 bases and J shed 1 base, with 7 bases lying between them. The CDR3 totals 13 residues.

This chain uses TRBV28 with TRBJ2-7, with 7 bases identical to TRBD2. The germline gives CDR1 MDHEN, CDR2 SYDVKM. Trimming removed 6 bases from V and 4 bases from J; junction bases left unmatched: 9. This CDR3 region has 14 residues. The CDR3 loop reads CASSQAGVPYEQYF. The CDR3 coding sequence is TGTGCCAGCAGCCAGGCGGGGGTACCTTACGAGCAGTACTTC. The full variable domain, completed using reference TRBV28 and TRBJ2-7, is DVKVTQSSRYLVKRTGEKVFLECVQDMDHENMFWYRQDPGLGLRLIYFSYDVKMKEKGDIPEGYSVSREKKERFSLILESASTNQTSMYLCASSQAGVPYEQYFGPGTRLTVT.

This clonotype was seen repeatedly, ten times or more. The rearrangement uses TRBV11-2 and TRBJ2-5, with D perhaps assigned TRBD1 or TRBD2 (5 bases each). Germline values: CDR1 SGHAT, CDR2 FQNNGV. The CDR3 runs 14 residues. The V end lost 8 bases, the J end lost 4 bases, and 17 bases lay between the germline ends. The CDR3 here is CASEGVVAGETQYF. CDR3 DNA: TGTGCCAGCGAAGGGGTCGTGGCGGGAGAGACCCAGTACTTC.

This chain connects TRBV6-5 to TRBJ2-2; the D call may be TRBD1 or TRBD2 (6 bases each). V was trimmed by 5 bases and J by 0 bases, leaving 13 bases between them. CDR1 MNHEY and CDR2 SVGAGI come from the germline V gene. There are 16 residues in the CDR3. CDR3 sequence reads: CASSLAGHTNTGELFF. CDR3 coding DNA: TGTGCCAGCAGTCTCGCGGGACACACGAACACCGGGGAGCTGTTTTTT.

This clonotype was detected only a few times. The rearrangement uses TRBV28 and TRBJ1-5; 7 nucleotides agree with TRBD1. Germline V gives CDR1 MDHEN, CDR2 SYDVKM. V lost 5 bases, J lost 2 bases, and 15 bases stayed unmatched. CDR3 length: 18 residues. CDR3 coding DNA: TGTGCCAGCAGTATCCAAAAGAACAGGGGTACGGGCAATCAGCCCCAGCATTTT. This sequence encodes CASSIQKNRGTGNQPQHF.

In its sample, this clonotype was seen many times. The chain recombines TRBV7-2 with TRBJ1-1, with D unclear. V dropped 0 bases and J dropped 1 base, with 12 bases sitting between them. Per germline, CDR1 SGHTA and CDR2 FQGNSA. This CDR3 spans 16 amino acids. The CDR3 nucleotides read TGTGCCAGCAGCTTAGCGACGAGTGTGAGGAACACTGAAGCTTTCTTT. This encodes CASSLATSVRNTEAFF.

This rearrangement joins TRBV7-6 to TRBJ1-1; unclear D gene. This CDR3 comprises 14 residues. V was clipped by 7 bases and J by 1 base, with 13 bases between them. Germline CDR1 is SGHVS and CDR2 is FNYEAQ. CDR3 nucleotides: TGTGCCAGCACCAGCCCGGTTACGAACACTGAAGCTTTCTTT. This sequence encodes CASTSPVTNTEAFF.

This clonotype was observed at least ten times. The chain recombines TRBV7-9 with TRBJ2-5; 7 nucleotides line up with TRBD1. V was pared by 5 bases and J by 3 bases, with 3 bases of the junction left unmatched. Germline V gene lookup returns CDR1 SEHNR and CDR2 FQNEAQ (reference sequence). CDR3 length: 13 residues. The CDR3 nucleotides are TGTGCCAGCAGCCCAGGGGGAGAAGAGACCCAGTACTTC. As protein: CASSPGGEETQYF.